This T cell receptor (beta chain) is from a study of blood T cell repertoires in COVID-19. Study information: COVID-19 samples, acute and convalescent, were from the United States, Italy and Spain.

This clone was detected once. In germline, CDR1 is KGHSH, CDR2 LQKENI. V lost 3 bases, J lost 8 bases, and 10 bases lay in between. The CDR3 has 13 amino acids. The table came from immunoSEQ multiplex PCR; TCRdb's copy has only in-frame clones and leaves some out. The sample lists around 480,000 clones, approximately 88% occurring once. Sequences were obtained from peripheral blood. The chain carries TRBV18 and TRBJ2-2; D not resolved. This receptor was obtained from a woman aged 45-65 years with COVID-19, enrolled during active disease. DNA for the CDR3: TGTGCCAGCTCACCCCTGGCATTAGGGGAGCTGTTTTTT. Its protein is CASSPLALGELFF.